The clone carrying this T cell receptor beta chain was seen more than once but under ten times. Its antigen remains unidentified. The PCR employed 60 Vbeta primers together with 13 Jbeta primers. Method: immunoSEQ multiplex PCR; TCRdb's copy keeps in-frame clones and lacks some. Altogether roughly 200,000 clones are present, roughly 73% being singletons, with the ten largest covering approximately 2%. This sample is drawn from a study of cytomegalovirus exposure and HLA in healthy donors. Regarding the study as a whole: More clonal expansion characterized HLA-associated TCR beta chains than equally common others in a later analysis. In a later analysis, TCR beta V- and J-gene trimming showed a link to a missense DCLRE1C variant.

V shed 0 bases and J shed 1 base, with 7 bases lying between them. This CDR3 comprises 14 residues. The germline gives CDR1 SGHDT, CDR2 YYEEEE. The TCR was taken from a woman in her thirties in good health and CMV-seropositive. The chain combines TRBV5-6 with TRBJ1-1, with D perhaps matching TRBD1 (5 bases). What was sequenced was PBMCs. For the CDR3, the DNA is TGTGCCAGCAGCTTGGCGGGGGGGAACACTGAAGCTTTCTTT. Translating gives CASSLAGGNTEAFF.